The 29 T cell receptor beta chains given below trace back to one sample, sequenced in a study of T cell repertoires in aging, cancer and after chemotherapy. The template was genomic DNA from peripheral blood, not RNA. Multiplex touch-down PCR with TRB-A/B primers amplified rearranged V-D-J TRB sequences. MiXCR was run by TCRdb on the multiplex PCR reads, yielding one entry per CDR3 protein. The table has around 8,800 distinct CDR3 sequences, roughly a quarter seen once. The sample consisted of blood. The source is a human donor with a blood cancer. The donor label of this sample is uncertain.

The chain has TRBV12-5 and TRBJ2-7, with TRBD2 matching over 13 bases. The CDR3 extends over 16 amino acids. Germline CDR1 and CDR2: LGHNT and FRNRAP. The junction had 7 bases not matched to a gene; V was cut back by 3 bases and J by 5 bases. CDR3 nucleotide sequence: TGTGCTAGTGGTTTTACACTAGCGGGAGGGCCGGACGAGCAGTACTTC. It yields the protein CASGFTLAGGPDEQYF.

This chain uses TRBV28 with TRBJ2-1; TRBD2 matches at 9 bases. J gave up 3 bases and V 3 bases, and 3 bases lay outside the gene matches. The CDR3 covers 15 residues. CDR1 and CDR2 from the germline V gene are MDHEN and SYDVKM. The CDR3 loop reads CASSFSGSFYNEQFF. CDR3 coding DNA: TGTGCCAGCAGTTTTAGCGGGAGTTTCTACAATGAGCAGTTCTTC. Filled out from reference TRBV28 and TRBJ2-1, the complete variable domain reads DVKVTQSSRYLVKRTGEKVFLECVQDMDHENMFWYRQDPGLGLRLIYFSYDVKMKEKGDIPEGYSVSREKKERFSLILESASTNQTSMYLCASSFSGSFYNEQFFGPGTRLTVL.

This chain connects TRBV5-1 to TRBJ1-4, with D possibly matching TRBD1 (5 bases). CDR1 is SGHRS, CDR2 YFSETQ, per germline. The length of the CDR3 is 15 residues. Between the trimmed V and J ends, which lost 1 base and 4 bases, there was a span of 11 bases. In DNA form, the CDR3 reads TGCGCCAGCAGCTTGACCGGGGGGGATAATGAAAAACTGTTTTTT. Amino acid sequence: CASSLTGGDNEKLFF.

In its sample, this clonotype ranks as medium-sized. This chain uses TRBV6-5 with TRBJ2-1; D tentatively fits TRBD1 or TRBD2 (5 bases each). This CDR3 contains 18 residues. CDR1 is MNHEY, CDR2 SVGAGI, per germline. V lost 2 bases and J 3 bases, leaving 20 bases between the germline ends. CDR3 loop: CASSYTLKTGTNYNEQFF. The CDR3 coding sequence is TGTGCCAGCAGTTACACTCTAAAAACCGGGACCAACTACAATGAGCAGTTCTTC.

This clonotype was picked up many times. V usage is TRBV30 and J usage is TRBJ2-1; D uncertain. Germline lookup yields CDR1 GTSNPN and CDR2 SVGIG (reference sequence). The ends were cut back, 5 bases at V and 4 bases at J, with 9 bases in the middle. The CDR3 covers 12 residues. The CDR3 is CAWGTLYNEQFF. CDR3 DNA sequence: TGTGCCTGGGGTACCCTTTACAATGAGCAGTTCTTC.

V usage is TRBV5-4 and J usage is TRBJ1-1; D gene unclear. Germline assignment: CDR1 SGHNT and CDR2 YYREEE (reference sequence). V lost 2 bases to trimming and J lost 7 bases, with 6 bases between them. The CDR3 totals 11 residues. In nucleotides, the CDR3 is TGTGCCAGCAGCTTATCAGGTGAAGCTTTCTTT. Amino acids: CASSLSGEAFF.

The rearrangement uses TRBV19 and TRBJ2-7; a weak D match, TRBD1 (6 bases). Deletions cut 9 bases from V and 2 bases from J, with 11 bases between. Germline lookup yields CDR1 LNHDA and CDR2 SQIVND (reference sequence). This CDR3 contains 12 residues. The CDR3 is CASRDTAYEQYF. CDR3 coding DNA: TGTGCCAGCCGGGACACAGCCTACGAGCAGTACTTC.

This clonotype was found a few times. CDR3 in amino acids: CAWSLRGDQPQHF. The CDR3 DNA sequence: TGTGCCTGGAGTTTGAGGGGGGATCAGCCCCAGCATTTT. This chain uses TRBV30 with TRBJ1-5, with a tentative D call TRBD1 (6 bases). Germline V CDR1 and CDR2: GTSNPN, SVGIG (reference sequence). The CDR3 has 13 residues. V lost 2 bases and J 5 bases, leaving 10 bases between the germline ends.

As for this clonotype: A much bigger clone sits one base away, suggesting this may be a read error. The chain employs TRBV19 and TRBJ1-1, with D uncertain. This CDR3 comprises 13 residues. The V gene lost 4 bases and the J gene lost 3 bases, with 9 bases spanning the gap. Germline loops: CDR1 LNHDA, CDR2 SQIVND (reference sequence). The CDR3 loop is CASSSGMDTEAFF. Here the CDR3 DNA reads TGTGCCAGTAGTAGTGGGATGGACACTGAAGCTTTCTTT.

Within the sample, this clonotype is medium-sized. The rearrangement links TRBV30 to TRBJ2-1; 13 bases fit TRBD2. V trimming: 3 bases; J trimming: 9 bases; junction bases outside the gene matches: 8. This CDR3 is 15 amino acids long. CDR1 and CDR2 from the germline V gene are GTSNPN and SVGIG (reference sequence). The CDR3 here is CAWRRTSGRASEQFF. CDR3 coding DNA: TGTGCCTGGAGGAGAACTAGCGGGAGGGCAAGTGAGCAGTTCTTC.

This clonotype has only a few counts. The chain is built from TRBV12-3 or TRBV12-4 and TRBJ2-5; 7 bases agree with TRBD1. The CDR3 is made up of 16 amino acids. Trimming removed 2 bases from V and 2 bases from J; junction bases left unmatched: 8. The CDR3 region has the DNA TGTGCCAGCAGTTTACCGGGACAGCGTCCGCAAGAGACCCAGTACTTC. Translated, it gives CASSLPGQRPQETQYF.

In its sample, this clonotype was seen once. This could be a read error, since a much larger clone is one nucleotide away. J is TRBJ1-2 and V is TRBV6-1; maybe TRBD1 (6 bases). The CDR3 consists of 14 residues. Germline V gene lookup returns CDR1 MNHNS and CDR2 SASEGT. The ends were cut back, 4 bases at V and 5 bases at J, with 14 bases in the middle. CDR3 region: CASSGAGEGYGYTF. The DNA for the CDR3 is TGTGCCAGCAGTGGAGCAGGGGAAGGGTATGGCTACACCTTC.

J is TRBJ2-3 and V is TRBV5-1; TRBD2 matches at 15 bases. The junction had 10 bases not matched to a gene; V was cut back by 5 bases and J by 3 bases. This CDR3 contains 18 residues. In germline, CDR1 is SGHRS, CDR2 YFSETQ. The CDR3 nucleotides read TGCGCCAGCAGTCACGGACTAGCGGGAGGGGGAGGGACAGATACGCAGTATTTT. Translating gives CASSHGLAGGGGTDTQYF.

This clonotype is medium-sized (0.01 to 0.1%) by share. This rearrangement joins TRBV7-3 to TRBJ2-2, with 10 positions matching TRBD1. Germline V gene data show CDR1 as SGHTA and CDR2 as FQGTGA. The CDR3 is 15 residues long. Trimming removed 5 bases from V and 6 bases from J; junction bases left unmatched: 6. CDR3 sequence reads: CASSLTGGHPGELFF. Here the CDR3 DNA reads TGTGCCAGCAGCCTGACAGGGGGCCACCCCGGGGAGCTGTTTTTT.

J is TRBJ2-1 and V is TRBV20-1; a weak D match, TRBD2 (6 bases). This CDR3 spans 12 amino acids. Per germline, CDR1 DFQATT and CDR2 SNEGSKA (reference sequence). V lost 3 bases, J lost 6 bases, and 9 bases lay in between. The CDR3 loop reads CSASGSGNEQFF. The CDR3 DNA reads TGCAGTGCTAGCGGGAGCGGCAATGAGCAGTTCTTC.

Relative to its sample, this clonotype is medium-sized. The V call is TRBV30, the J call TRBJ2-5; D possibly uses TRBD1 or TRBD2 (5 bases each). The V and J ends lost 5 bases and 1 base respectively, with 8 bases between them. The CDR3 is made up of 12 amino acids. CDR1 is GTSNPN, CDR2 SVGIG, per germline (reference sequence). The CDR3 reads CAWAGTQETQYF. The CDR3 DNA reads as TGTGCCTGGGCCGGGACCCAAGAGACCCAGTACTTC.

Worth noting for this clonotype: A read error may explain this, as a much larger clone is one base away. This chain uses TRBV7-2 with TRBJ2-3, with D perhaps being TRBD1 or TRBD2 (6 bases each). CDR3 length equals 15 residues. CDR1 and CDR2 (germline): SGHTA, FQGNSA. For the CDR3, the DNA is TGTGCCAGCAGCCGGGGGCCAGGTAGCACAAATACGCAGTATTTT. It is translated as CASSRGPGSTNTQYF.

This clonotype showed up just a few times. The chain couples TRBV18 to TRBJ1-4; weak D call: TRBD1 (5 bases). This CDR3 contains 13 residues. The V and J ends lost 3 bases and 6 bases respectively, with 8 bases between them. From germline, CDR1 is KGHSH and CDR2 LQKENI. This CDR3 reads CASSPGGDEKLFF. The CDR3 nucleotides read TGTGCCAGCTCACCCGGGGGAGATGAAAAACTGTTTTTT.

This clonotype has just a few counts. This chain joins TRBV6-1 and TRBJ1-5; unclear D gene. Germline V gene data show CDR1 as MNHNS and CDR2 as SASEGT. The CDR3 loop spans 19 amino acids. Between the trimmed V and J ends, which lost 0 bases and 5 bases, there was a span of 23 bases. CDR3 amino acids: CASSEALRWSSGSHQPQHF. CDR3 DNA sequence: TGTGCCAGCAGTGAAGCGCTTAGATGGTCATCGGGTTCCCATCAGCCCCAGCATTTT.

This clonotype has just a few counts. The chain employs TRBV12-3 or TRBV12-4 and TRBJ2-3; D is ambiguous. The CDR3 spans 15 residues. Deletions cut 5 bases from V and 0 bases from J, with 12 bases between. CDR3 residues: CASSPRVSSTDTQYF. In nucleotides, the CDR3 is TGTGCCAGCAGTCCCCGCGTGTCTAGCACAGATACGCAGTATTTT.

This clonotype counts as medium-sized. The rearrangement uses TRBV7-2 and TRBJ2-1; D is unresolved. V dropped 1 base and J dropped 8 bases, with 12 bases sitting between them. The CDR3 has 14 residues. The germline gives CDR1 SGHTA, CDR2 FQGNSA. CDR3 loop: CASSLDGPLDEQFF. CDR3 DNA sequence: TGTGCCAGCAGCTTAGACGGGCCCCTCGATGAGCAGTTCTTC.

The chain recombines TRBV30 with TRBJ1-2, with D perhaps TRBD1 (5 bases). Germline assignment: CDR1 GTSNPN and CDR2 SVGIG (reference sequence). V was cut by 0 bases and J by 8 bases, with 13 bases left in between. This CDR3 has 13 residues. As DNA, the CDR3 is TGTGCCTGGAGTGTCGGGGGGGAGGGAGGCTACACCTTC. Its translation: CAWSVGGEGGYTF.

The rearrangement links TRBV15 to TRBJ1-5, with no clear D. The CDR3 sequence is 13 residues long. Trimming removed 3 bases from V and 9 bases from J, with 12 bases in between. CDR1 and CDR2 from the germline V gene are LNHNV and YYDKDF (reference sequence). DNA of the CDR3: TGTGCCACCAGCAGGGACGGACTGTCGCCCCAGCATTTT. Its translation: CATSRDGLSPQHF.

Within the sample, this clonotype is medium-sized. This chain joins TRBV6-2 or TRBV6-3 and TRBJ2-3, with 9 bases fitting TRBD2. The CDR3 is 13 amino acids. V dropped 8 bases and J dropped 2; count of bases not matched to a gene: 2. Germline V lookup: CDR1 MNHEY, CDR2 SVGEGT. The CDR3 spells CASGGGVTDTQYF. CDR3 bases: TGTGCCAGCGGCGGGGGGGTCACAGATACGCAGTATTTT.

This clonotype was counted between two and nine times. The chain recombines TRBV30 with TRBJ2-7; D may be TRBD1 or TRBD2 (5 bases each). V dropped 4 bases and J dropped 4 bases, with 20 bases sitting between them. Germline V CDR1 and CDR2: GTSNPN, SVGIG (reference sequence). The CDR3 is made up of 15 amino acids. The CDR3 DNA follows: TGTGCCTGGAACCTTCCGGGACGGATTTATTACGAGCAGTACTTC. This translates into CAWNLPGRIYYEQYF.

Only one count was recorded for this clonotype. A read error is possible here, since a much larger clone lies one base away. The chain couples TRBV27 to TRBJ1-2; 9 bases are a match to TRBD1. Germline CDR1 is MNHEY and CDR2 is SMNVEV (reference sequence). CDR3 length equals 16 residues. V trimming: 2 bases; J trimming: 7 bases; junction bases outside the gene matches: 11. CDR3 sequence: CASSLAGEQGASGYTF. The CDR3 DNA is TGTGCCAGCAGTTTAGCAGGGGAACAGGGGGCGAGTGGCTACACCTTC.

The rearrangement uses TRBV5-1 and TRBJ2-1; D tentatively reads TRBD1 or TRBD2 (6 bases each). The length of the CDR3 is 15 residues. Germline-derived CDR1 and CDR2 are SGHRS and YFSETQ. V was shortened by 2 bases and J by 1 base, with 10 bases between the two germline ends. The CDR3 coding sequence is TGCGCCAGCAGCTTTACAGGGAGGTCCTACAATGAGCAGTTCTTC. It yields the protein CASSFTGRSYNEQFF.

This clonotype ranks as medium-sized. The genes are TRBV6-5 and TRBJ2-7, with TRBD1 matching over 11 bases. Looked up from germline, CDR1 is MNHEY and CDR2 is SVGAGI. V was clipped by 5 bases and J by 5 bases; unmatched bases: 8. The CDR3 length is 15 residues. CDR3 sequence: CASSLGTGGANEQYF. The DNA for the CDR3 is TGTGCCAGCAGTCTAGGGACAGGGGGGGCTAACGAGCAGTACTTC.

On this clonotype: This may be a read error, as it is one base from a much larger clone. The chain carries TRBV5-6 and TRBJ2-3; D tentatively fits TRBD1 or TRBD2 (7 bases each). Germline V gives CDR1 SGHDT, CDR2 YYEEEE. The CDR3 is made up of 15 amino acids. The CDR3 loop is CANSGDRVSTDTQYF. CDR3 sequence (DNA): TGTGCCAACAGCGGGGACAGAGTATCCACAGATACGCAGTATTTT.